This T cell receptor (beta chain) was sequenced for a study of T cells in Graves' hyperthyroidism and ophthalmopathy. Amplification of TCR beta CDR3 regions was performed using RNA transcripts as template. The study used the HTBI primer set for a first-round RT-PCR of the TCR CDR3. TCRdb processed the multiplex PCR reads anew with MiXCR; each CDR3 protein has one entry. The profile shows roughly 710,000 distinct CDR3 sequences, roughly a third of them singletons. Stable hyperthyroidism: no ophthalmopathy progression over 18 months of follow-up. The CDR3 sequence is 14 residues long. V shed 5 bases, J shed 5 bases, and the junction held 8 bases outside the gene matches. Germline V gene data show CDR1 as SGHVS and CDR2 as FQNEAQ.

The sequencing sample was made of blood. The chain is built from TRBV7-8 and TRBJ1-1; TRBD1 matches at 7 bases. The receptor was isolated from a middle-aged woman with Graves' hyperthyroidism. CDR3 in DNA: TGTGCCAGCAGCCATCGACAGGGTCGGACTGAAGCTTTCTTT. This encodes CASSHRQGRTEAFF.